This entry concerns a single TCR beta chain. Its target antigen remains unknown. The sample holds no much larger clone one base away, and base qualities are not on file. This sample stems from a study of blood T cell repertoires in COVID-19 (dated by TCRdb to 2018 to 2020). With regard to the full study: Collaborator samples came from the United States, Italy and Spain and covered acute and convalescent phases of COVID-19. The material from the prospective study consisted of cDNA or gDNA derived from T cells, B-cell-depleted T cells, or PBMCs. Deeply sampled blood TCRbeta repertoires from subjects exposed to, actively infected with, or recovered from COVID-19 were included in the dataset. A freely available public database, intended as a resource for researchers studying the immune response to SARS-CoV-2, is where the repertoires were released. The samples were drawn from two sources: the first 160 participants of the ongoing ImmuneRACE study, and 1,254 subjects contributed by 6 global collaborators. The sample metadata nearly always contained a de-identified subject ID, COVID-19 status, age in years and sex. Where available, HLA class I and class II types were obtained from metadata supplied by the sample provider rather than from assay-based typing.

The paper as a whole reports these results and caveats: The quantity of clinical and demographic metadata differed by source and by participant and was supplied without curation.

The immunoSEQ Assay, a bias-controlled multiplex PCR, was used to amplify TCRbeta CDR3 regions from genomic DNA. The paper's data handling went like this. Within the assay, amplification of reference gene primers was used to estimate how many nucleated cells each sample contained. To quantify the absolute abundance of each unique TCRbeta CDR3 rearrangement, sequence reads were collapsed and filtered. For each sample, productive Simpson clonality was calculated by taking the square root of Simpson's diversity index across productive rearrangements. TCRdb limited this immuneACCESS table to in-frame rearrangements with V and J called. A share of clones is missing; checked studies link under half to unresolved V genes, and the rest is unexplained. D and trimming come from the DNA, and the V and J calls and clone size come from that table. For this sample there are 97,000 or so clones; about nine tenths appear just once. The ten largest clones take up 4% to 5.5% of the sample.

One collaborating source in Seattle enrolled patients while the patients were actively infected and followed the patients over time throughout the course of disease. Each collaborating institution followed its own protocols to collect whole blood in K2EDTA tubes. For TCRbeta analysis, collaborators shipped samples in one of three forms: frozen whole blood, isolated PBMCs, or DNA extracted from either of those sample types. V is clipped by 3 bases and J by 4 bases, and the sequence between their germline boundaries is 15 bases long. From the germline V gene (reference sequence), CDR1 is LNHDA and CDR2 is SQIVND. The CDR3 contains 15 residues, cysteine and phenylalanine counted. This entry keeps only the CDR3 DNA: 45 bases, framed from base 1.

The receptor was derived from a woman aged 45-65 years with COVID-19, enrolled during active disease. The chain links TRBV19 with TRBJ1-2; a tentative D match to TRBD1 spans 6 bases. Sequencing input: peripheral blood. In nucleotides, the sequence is TGTGCCAGTAGTATGGTAAGGACAGCGTTCTATGGCTACACCTTC. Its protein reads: CASSMVRTAFYGYTF. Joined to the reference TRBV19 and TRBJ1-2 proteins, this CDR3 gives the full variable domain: DGGITQSPKYLFRKEGQNVTLSCEQNLNHDAMYWYRQDPGQGLRLIYYSQIVNDFQKGDIAEGYSVSREKKESFPLTVTSAQKNPTAFYLCASSMVRTAFYGYTFGSGTRLTVV.